The subject of this entry is one T cell receptor (beta chain). Its antigen is still unknown. Presence of unique molecular identifiers characterized the TCR beta cDNA libraries. The T cell input of about 0.95 to 11 million gave roughly 500,000 cDNA molecules. TCRdb re-derived calls from the PCR reads in MiXCR, one entry per CDR3 protein. Found here are a few hundred thousand distinct CDR3 sequences, 34% of them singletons; the top ten hold about 5.6%. The sample belongs to a study of post-analysis software for immune sequencing data. The wider study: Relapsing-remitting, secondary progressive and progressive-relapsing courses of multiple sclerosis were included.

Overall study findings and caveats: By F measure, samples from a shared preparation batch strongly co-clustered. Controls significantly exceeded multiple sclerosis patients in normalized Chao1 diversity. TRBV5-6, TRBV5-1 and TRBV20-1 belonged to a set of five TRBV segments that were more frequent in patients than controls.

Trimming stripped 0 bases from V and 0 bases from J, with 8 bases between. Germline lookup yields CDR1 MGHRA and CDR2 YSYEKL. CDR3 length equals 16 residues. The chain has TRBV4-1 and TRBJ1-4; unclear D gene. Specimen: blood. The clonotype comes from a girl aged 2-17 years with multiple sclerosis. The CDR3 is CASSQDRFSTNEKLFF. The DNA of the CDR3 is TGCGCCAGCAGCCAAGACAGGTTCTCAACTAATGAAAAACTGTTTTTT.